Described below is a single TCR beta chain sequence and its context. This clone was recorded a few times. The antigen it binds to is not known. No clone much larger than this one lies a single base away; base qualities are absent. The CDR3 holds 16 amino acids from the cysteine to the phenylalanine. Solely the CDR3 DNA is kept, with 48 bases framed from the first base. CDR1 and CDR2, looked up from the germline V gene, are KGHSH and LQKENI. V is pared back by 5 bases and J by 0 bases, with 13 bases lying between the germline termini. The data were obtained in a study of beta chain features in type 1 diabetes (dated by TCRdb to 2016 to 2019). With regard to the full study: No differences in mean age, gender distribution, total cell number or subset yield were found between patients and healthy donors. A total of some 100,000,000 sorted cells were examined across all samples, and a strong correlation was observed between cell number per subset and RNA yield. In the study, recently diagnosed type 1 diabetes patients and matched healthy donors were compared on the TCRB repertoires of their sorted circulating CD4+ T cell subsets. Regulatory and stem cell-like memory subsets were obtained from only 8 patients and roughly 8 healthy donors, while naive and central memory subsets were obtained from all 30 or so donors.

The entire isolated RNA was reverse transcribed using the High Capacity cDNA Reverse Transcription Kit, and thus expressed TCRB transcripts were sequenced. Deep immunoSEQ sequencing was applied to naive, central memory and regulatory T cell samples, giving an average of roughly 3.6 million total reads per sample. Sorted cells were lysed in RLT buffer, and RNA was extracted using DNase-treated RNeasy Micro or Mini kits according to cell number. Each cell subset was processed on its own to prevent cross-contamination, while patient and healthy donor samples were processed together. The immunoSEQ multiplex PCR was used to amplify TCRB sequences from cDNA, generating 87-bp fragments that spanned the CDR3 region. Sequencing of the amplicons was done on the Illumina HiSeq platform. Under the source paper's analysis protocol: Synthetic template baselines were used to correct PCR bias computationally, reads within Hamming distance 2 were collapsed together, and singletons that could not be merged were discarded. By aligning reads against IMGT, V, D and J genes, CDR3 length, and insertions or deletions at six rearrangement sites were assigned. Within each subset, clonotype counts were normalized to sorted cell number, and only after that were true diversity and Gini coefficients computed with the tcR R package. Repertoire sharing was quantified using the overlap coefficient calculated on TCRB nucleotide sequences. As a proxy for the pre-selection repertoire, out-of-frame TCRB sequences from naive cells were analyzed. The source is immuneACCESS, and TCRdb retained only in-frame sequences with V and J called. Part of the clones is not carried over; for the studies checked, unresolved V genes explain less than half of this, and the remainder is unexplained. D and trimming were read from the DNA, whereas the V and J calls and clone size are those reported in that table. The sample data list 330,000 or so clones, and roughly 12% of these were observed just once. The ten largest clones take up 0.01% of the sample.

From each donor, a single peripheral blood sample of about 110 mL on average was drawn into heparinised tubes. Using a panel that included CD45RO, CCR7, CD25, CD127, CD95 and CD27, naive, central memory, regulatory and stem cell-like memory CD4+ T cells were sorted on a BD FACSAria II. A purity above 98% was achieved for all sorted populations. PBMCs were isolated right away by Lymphoprep density gradient centrifugation and were stained directly, without culture. Samples were stained and sorted in pairs, with one healthy donor and one patient per experiment, so that batch effects were minimized. Study-wide findings and limitations: Naive, central memory and regulatory TCRB repertoires appeared more similar among patients than among healthy donors. Type 1 diabetes patients showed a moderate but significant shortening of TCRB CDR3 length in all four CD4+ subsets. Because cDNA was sequenced instead of genomic DNA, activated cells with high expression could be over-represented, although the groups did not differ in activation or CD3 levels. PCR may preferentially amplify shorter templates, but because patient and control samples were amplified and corrected together, any resulting skew would affect both groups equally. Because small numbers of individuals were included in the HLA sub-analyses, any influence of HLA type on TCRB rearrangement was left unresolved. At VDJ recombination sites, type 1 diabetes patients had fewer insertions and more deleted nucleotides, which implies abnormalities in thymic rearrangement.

The sequence was collected from a woman aged 18-29 years with type 1 diabetes. The chain uses TRBV18 and TRBJ2-2, with the D gene not clear enough to name. The sample comprised naive CD4+ T cells from blood. According to the study, the label for this sample's cell subset or site signals: true naive CD4+ T cells. This receptor has the CDR3 CASSEIRITNTGELFF. The DNA sequence is as follows: TGTGCCAGCTCAGAAATCAGGATAACGAACACCGGGGAGCTGTTTTTT.